This T cell receptor beta chain was captured by sequencing in a study of T cell repertoires in cytomegalovirus infection. Turning to the study itself: A matching HLA type, together with CMV infection, was signaled by public TCR beta signatures.

The CDR3 is 15 residues long. CDR1 and CDR2 from the germline V gene are SNHLY and FYNNEI. V dropped 6 bases and J dropped 2 bases, with 14 bases sitting between them. TCRdb reprocessed the reads via MiXCR and lists one record per CDR3 protein. The repertoire holds 650,000 to 900,000 distinct CDR3 sequences, with about 29% as singletons. As regards this clonotype: Its antigen is undetermined.

Study-wide results and caveats: In two of eight donors, the top clonotype was HLA-C-restricted CMV-specific. Using cumulative public TCR beta family frequency, the authors identified those who carried CMV together with the relevant HLA.

The origin of this receptor is a human donor in good health (CMV status not recorded). Some clones in this sample may be carry-over from other donors' samples. The chain joins TRBV2 to TRBJ2-1, with a tentative D call TRBD1 (6 bases). Material: cultured CD8+ T cells from PBMCs, obtained from culture after CMV antigen stimulation. The CDR3 DNA is TGTGCCAGCAGCCCGAGGGGACAAGCCTACAATGAGCAGTTCTTC. Protein product: CASSPRGQAYNEQFF.